Each of the 21 T cell receptor beta chains below was sequenced from the same sample in a study of shared clonotypes between healthy human individuals. CD45RO-negative, CCR7-selected cells formed the naive CD8 fraction, which excluded terminally differentiated effector memory CD45RA+ cells. Some clones are missing from TCRdb's copy, which holds only in-frame ones; the method was immunoSEQ multiplex PCR. The sample consists of about 2.1 million clones, around 93% of them appearing once. The specimen was naive CD8+ T cells from PBMCs. All receptors derive from a man between 18 and 35 years old in good health. Some clones in this sample may be carry-over from other donors' samples.

The chain employs TRBV7-3 and TRBJ2-4, with 8 bases identical to TRBD2. Germline-derived CDR1 and CDR2 are SGHTA and FQGTGA. V lost 5 bases to trimming and J lost 6 bases; unmatched junction nucleotides: 15. The CDR3 totals 17 residues. As DNA, the CDR3 is TGTGCCAGCAGCCCCACGGGAGGGGGAGGCGGCCTAAACATTCAGTACTTC. This sequence encodes CASSPTGGGGGLNIQYF.

The chain combines TRBV4-3 with TRBJ1-1; maybe TRBD1 (5 bases). Per the germline V gene, CDR1 is LGHNA and CDR2 is YSLEER. The CDR3 has 15 amino acids. Trimming stripped 4 bases from V and 3 bases from J, with 15 bases between. The CDR3 is CASSRRVGEHTEAFF. Here the CDR3 DNA reads TGCGCCAGCAGCCGGAGGGTAGGGGAGCACACTGAAGCTTTCTTT.

The rearrangement uses TRBV15 and TRBJ2-1, with D perhaps TRBD1 or TRBD2 (5 bases each). CDR3 length: 18 amino acids. CDR1 and CDR2 from the germline V gene are LNHNV and YYDKDF (reference sequence). V shed 4 bases and J shed 5 bases, with 24 bases lying between them. The CDR3 DNA reads TGTGCCACCAGCACGAGGGAGATCGGACACCTCCTTAACAATGAGCAGTTCTTC. It yields the protein CATSTREIGHLLNNEQFF.

This sequence joins TRBV9 and TRBJ2-3; maybe TRBD2 (6 bases). Germline loops: CDR1 SGDLS, CDR2 YYNGEE. The CDR3 has 14 amino acids. V was cut by 3 bases and J by 7 bases, with 15 bases left in between. The CDR3 loop is CASSGRDSTYTQYF. The CDR3 nucleotides read TGTGCCAGCAGCGGCCGGGACTCTACATATACGCAGTATTTT.

The chain uses TRBV28 and TRBJ2-7; D not certain. Germline V CDR1 and CDR2: MDHEN, SYDVKM. V lost 5 bases and J 3 bases, leaving 2 bases between the germline ends. This CDR3 is 10 amino acids long. The CDR3 DNA follows: TGTGCCAGCAGTATCTACGAGCAGTACTTC. It yields the protein CASSIYEQYF.

The chain joins TRBV28 to TRBJ1-2; D unresolved. V shed 6 bases and J shed 0 bases, with 11 bases lying between them. The length of the CDR3 is 14 residues. The germline CDR1 and CDR2 sequences are MDHEN and SYDVKM. CDR3 sequence (DNA): TGTGCCAGCAGCCCCCCCAATCCTAACTATGGCTACACCTTC. Residues: CASSPPNPNYGYTF.

The V call is TRBV10-2, the J call TRBJ2-1, with 14 bases identical to TRBD2. The germline CDR1 and CDR2 sequences are WSHSY and SAAADI. The ends lost 6 bases at V and 10 bases at J; junction bases unmatched: 8. This CDR3 contains 15 residues. The CDR3 DNA reads TGCGCCAGCAGCGCACCGGGACTAGCGGGAGTCGAGCAGTTCTTC. It yields the protein CASSAPGLAGVEQFF.

The rearrangement joins TRBV28 to TRBJ1-3; no definite D call. Germline V CDR1 and CDR2: MDHEN, SYDVKM. Trimming stripped 3 bases from V and 2 bases from J, with 5 bases between. CDR3 size: 13 residues. CDR3 sequence: CASSFDTGNTIYF. The CDR3, as DNA: TGTGCCAGCAGTTTCGATACTGGAAACACCATATATTTT.

The chain recombines TRBV29-1 with TRBJ2-1, with D uncertain. With 4 bases removed from V and 5 bases from J, the gap between germline ends came to 12 bases. Germline V gene lookup returns CDR1 SQVTM and CDR2 ANQGSEA. There are 13 residues in the CDR3. The CDR3 DNA is TGCAGCGTTGTGGGTAAAGGGAACAATGAGCAGTTCTTC. Protein sequence: CSVVGKGNNEQFF.

The chain links TRBV25-1 to TRBJ2-7; 8 bases are a match to TRBD1. The length of the CDR3 is 14 residues. V trimming: 2 bases; J trimming: 2 bases; junction bases outside the gene matches: 2. Germline CDR1 MGHDK, CDR2 SYGVNS. CDR3 region: CASSEETGAYEQYF. In DNA form, the CDR3 reads TGTGCCAGCAGTGAAGAGACAGGGGCCTACGAGCAGTACTTC.

The chain carries TRBV29-1 and TRBJ2-1, with 10 bases that match TRBD2. CDR3 length: 16 amino acids. V lost 1 base, J lost 4 bases, and 7 bases stayed unmatched. Germline V gives CDR1 SQVTM, CDR2 ANQGSEA. The CDR3 sequence is CSVEGTTSGTYNEQFF. As DNA, the CDR3 is TGCAGCGTTGAAGGGACTACTAGCGGGACTTACAATGAGCAGTTCTTC.

The genes are TRBV27 and TRBJ2-2; no clear D. V lost 0 bases to trimming and J lost 0 bases, with 11 bases between them. In germline, CDR1 is MNHEY, CDR2 SMNVEV (reference sequence). The CDR3 consists of 17 residues. In nucleotides, the CDR3 is TGTGCCAGCAGTTTATCGGGATGGCTAGCGAACACCGGGGAGCTGTTTTTT. Amino acids: CASSLSGWLANTGELFF.

The J gene is TRBJ2-3, the V gene TRBV29-1; 14 bases agree with TRBD2. V lost 4 bases, J lost 0 bases, and 3 bases stayed unmatched. The germline gives CDR1 SQVTM, CDR2 ANQGSEA. The CDR3 covers 16 residues. As DNA, the CDR3 is TGCAGCGTTGTAGGGACTAGCGGGAGAAGCACAGATACGCAGTATTTT. Translation gives CSVVGTSGRSTDTQYF.

As regards this clone: Within the sample, other DNA sequences also encode this same CDR3. The rearrangement joins TRBV7-9 to TRBJ2-5, with 7 positions matching TRBD2. CDR3 length: 14 amino acids. J was trimmed by 4 bases and V by 0 bases; bases with no gene match: 2. The germline V gene has CDR1 SEHNR and CDR2 FQNEAQ (reference sequence). The CDR3 region is CASSLAGGLETQYF. The CDR3 bases are TGTGCCAGCAGCTTAGCGGGGGGGTTAGAGACCCAGTACTTC.

V gene TRBV29-1 combines with J gene TRBJ2-5; 8 nucleotides match TRBD1. V trimming: 1 base; J trimming: 6 bases; junction bases outside the gene matches: 4. This CDR3 region has 13 residues. Germline V CDR1 and CDR2: SQVTM, ANQGSEA. CDR3 protein: CSVEADRVQTQYF. CDR3 nucleotides: TGCAGCGTTGAAGCGGACAGGGTCCAGACCCAGTACTTC.

The chain has TRBV6-5 and TRBJ1-5; D not resolved. This CDR3 has 13 residues. CDR1 and CDR2 from the germline V gene are MNHEY and SVGAGI. With 1 base removed from V and 10 bases from J, the gap between germline ends came to 11 bases. This CDR3 reads CASSYLPIGPQHF. CDR3 in DNA: TGTGCCAGCAGTTACTTGCCAATCGGACCCCAGCATTTT.

The sample holds one count of this clone. The chain has TRBV7-9 and TRBJ2-1, with D possibly matching TRBD1 (6 bases). Germline V gene sequence: CDR1 SEHNR, CDR2 FQNEAQ (reference sequence). This CDR3 spans 16 amino acids. The germline V and J ends were trimmed by 0 bases and 1 base, with 10 bases remaining between them. The CDR3 protein is CASSLAQGRSYNEQFF. The CDR3 DNA is TGTGCCAGCAGCTTAGCACAGGGTAGGTCCTACAATGAGCAGTTCTTC.

The chain employs TRBV6-1 and TRBJ1-2; 8 nucleotides line up with TRBD1. The CDR3 loop spans 15 amino acids. Germline trimming cut 6 bases from V and 8 bases from J; bases unmatched to any gene: 14. CDR1 and CDR2 (germline): MNHNS, SASEGT. The CDR3 bases are TGTGCCAGCAGGGATCAGGGGGCGCGAGTTAGGGGCTACACCTTC. Residues: CASRDQGARVRGYTF.

As concerns this clone: Distinct nucleotide sequences in the sample also encode this CDR3. This chain uses TRBV11-2 with TRBJ2-7; 7 bases match TRBD2. The V segment lost 1 base and the J segment 6 bases; nucleotides outside the gene matches: 6. In germline, CDR1 is SGHAT, CDR2 FQNNGV. This CDR3 has 14 residues. The CDR3 reads CASSLGGRAAEQYF. Here the CDR3 DNA reads TGTGCCAGCAGCTTAGGGGGGAGGGCCGCCGAGCAGTACTTC.

This chain uses TRBV14 with TRBJ1-5; 7 nucleotides align to TRBD1. There are 18 residues in the CDR3. Trimming removed 3 bases from V and 6 bases from J; junction bases left unmatched: 17. Looked up from germline, CDR1 is SGHDN and CDR2 is FVKESK. The CDR3, as DNA: TGTGCCAGCAGCCACCTCGTAGGAGAGACAGGGATCGGTCAGCCCCAGCATTTT. Its translation is CASSHLVGETGIGQPQHF.

This clone was seen only once. The V and J genes are TRBV4-1 and TRBJ2-4, with 8 positions matching TRBD1. The ends lost 1 base at V and 1 base at J; junction bases unmatched: 3. The CDR3 runs 16 residues. Looked up from germline, CDR1 is MGHRA and CDR2 is YSYEKL. The CDR3 sequence: CASSQVQGAAKNIQYF. DNA for the CDR3: TGCGCCAGCAGCCAAGTTCAGGGGGCCGCCAAAAACATTCAGTACTTC.